The 14 T cell receptor beta chains presented below share a single source sample, sequenced in a study of blood T cells in healthy people across ages. Next came a second PCR, run for about 6 to 11 cycles, which used a sample-barcoded 5' primer along with a J-beta primer mix. TCRdb used MiXCR to reprocess the 5' RACE reads, holding one entry per CDR3 protein. The sample carries about 570,000 distinct CDR3 sequences, over 25% recorded once. This sample also belongs to another study, concerning T cells of mothers and their children.

Sequenced material: blood. Source of these receptors: a boy under 10 years old in good health.

J is TRBJ2-1 and V is TRBV2; D call uncertain. V gave up 7 bases and J gave up 3 bases, with 10 bases separating them. This CDR3 spans 13 amino acids. The germline gives CDR1 SNHLY, CDR2 FYNNEI. The CDR3 protein is CASKVDRYNEQFF. DNA for the CDR3: TGTGCCAGCAAGGTCGACCGCTACAATGAGCAGTTCTTC.

Comments on this clonotype: A much larger clone differs from this one at a single base, so this may be a read error. The chain recombines TRBV6-2 or TRBV6-3 with TRBJ1-5; tentatively, D is TRBD1 (5 bases). CDR1 and CDR2 from the germline V gene are MNHEY and SVGEGT. Trimming pared 4 bases from V and 3 bases from J, leaving 16 bases between. The CDR3 runs to 16 residues. The CDR3 DNA is TGTGCCAGCAGTTGGGGGTCAGCCTTCAACAATCAGCCCCAGCATTTT. Translated, it gives CASSWGSAFNNQPQHF.

This clonotype has just a few counts. The chain uses TRBV13 and TRBJ2-2; TRBD2 is a possible D gene (7 bases). The CDR3 contains 16 residues. V lost 5 bases to trimming and J lost 2 bases, with 15 bases between them. The germline V gene encodes CDR1 PRHDT and CDR2 FYEKMQ (reference sequence). The CDR3 DNA is TGTGCCAGCAGCCTGCGCGGCGGGGGCAACACCGGGGAGCTGTTTTTT. It encodes CASSLRGGGNTGELFF.

The chain links TRBV25-1 to TRBJ1-2; possibly TRBD1 for D (5 bases). The V end lost 2 bases, the J end lost 4 bases, and 8 bases lay between the germline ends. Germline V gene data show CDR1 as MGHDK and CDR2 as SYGVNS. The CDR3 length is 13 residues. CDR3 sequence: CASSEAGVYGYTF. In nucleotides, the CDR3 is TGTGCCAGCAGTGAAGCGGGGGTCTATGGCTACACCTTC.

This chain links TRBV7-9 with TRBJ1-4; D is unclear. The CDR3 covers 14 residues. Germline CDR1 is SEHNR and CDR2 is FQNEAQ (reference sequence). Trimming cost V 5 bases and J 0 bases, with 7 bases left between them. The CDR3 sequence: CASSPASTNEKLFF. As DNA, the CDR3 is TGTGCCAGCAGCCCCGCATCAACTAATGAAAAACTGTTTTTT.

This clonotype occurred a few times. The chain recombines TRBV2 with TRBJ1-2; D is unclear. The V gene's germline CDR1 is SNHLY and CDR2 FYNNEI. V lost 8 bases and J lost 8, with 21 bases in between. CDR3 length equals 14 residues. The CDR3: CASGPGFIGWGYTF. DNA of the CDR3: TGTGCCAGCGGACCGGGATTTATCGGGTGGGGCTACACCTTC.

This clonotype was seen repeatedly, ten times or more. The chain recombines TRBV20-1 with TRBJ1-2; TRBD1 aligns across 7 bases. Germline V gives CDR1 DFQATT, CDR2 SNEGSKA (reference sequence). This CDR3 region has 15 residues. After removal of 8 bases from V and 3 bases from J, the junction contained 15 bases not matched to a gene. CDR3 DNA sequence: TGCAGTCTATTTCTGACCGGGACAGAAGACTATGGCTACACCTTC. This encodes CSLFLTGTEDYGYTF.

The sample holds a few counts of this clonotype. The CDR3 region is CASSFQAGGDEKLFF. The CDR3 bases are TGTGCCAGCAGCTTTCAGGCAGGGGGCGATGAAAAACTGTTTTTT. V and J are TRBV7-9 and TRBJ1-4, with 8 bases identical to TRBD1. CDR3 length: 15 amino acids. With V trimmed by 3 bases and J by 6 bases, 6 bases remained unmatched. The germline CDR1 and CDR2 sequences are SEHNR and FQNEAQ (reference sequence).

The V and J genes are TRBV12-3 or TRBV12-4 and TRBJ2-7, with D perhaps matching TRBD2 (7 bases). The CDR3 has 16 residues. The V end was cut by 1 base, the J end by 1 base, with 14 bases between. CDR3 in amino acids: CASSLGGRGGSYEQYF. For the CDR3, the DNA is TGTGCCAGCAGTTTAGGGGGGCGGGGAGGGTCCTACGAGCAGTACTTC.

This chain joins TRBV20-1 and TRBJ1-2; D is perhaps TRBD1 (5 bases). Trimming shortened V by 5 bases and J by 5 bases, and 9 bases separated the two germline ends. The CDR3 is made up of 11 amino acids. Germline CDR1 and CDR2: DFQATT and SNEGSKA (reference sequence). CDR3 nucleotides: TGCAGTGCTCCGTCAGGGTATGGCTACACCTTC. Protein product: CSAPSGYGYTF.

The chain uses TRBV7-9 and TRBJ2-2; 8 nucleotides match TRBD1. This CDR3 contains 17 residues. Germline CDR1 SEHNR, CDR2 FQNEAQ (reference sequence). Trimming removed 4 bases from V and 3 bases from J; junction bases left unmatched: 10. CDR3 sequence: CASSWDPGQVYTGELFF. CDR3 DNA sequence: TGTGCCAGCAGCTGGGACCCGGGACAGGTATACACCGGGGAGCTGTTTTTT. The full variable domain, its missing parts supplied by reference TRBV7-9 and TRBJ2-2, is DTGVSQNPRHKITKRGQNVTFRCDPISEHNRLYWYRQTLGQGPEFLTYFQNEAQLEKSRLLSDRFSAERPKGSFSTLEIQRTEQGDSAMYLCASSWDPGQVYTGELFFGEGSRLTVL.

The V call is TRBV27, the J call TRBJ1-4, with D uncertain. Deletions cut 0 bases from V and 7 bases from J, with 12 bases between. The CDR3 covers 15 residues. Looked up from germline, CDR1 is MNHEY and CDR2 is SMNVEV (reference sequence). Written as DNA, the CDR3 is TGTGCCAGCAGTTTATCTCCGGTAGAGGGTGAAAAACTGTTTTTT. Translating gives CASSLSPVEGEKLFF.

In its sample, this clonotype was seen a few times. V usage is TRBV20-1 and J usage is TRBJ2-5; D is possibly TRBD1 or TRBD2 (5 bases each). This CDR3 is built from 16 residues. Germline lookup yields CDR1 DFQATT and CDR2 SNEGSKA (reference sequence). With 6 bases removed from V and 0 bases from J, the gap between germline ends came to 20 bases. The CDR3 spells CSATQAWGTYQETQYF. CDR3 coding DNA: TGCAGTGCCACCCAGGCGTGGGGGACGTACCAAGAGACCCAGTACTTC.

The gene calls are TRBV29-1 and TRBJ2-7, with D tentatively TRBD1 (6 bases). The CDR3 has 13 amino acids. Trimming took 3 bases from V and 4 from J, leaving 13 bases between them. The germline V gene encodes CDR1 SQVTM and CDR2 ANQGSEA. DNA of the CDR3: TGCAGCGTTGAGACAGGTCGAAAATACGAGCAGTACTTC. It encodes CSVETGRKYEQYF.